These 28 T cell receptor beta chains were sequenced from one sample in a study of monozygotic twins with inflammatory bowel disease (dated by TCRdb to the late 2010s). The library relied on 5' RACE. The instrument was an Illumina HiSeq 2500. TCRdb reprocessed the raw reads; every CDR3 protein sequence is a single record, and DNA is not supplied. Per the sample table, the count is over 350,000 distinct CDR3 sequences. Of the sample, approximately 2.8% is held by the ten largest clones. The sample was blood. Receptors were obtained from a human donor with ulcerative colitis or Crohn's disease, or a healthy co-twin of an affected twin (not recorded which).

This rearrangement joins TRBV4-2 to TRBJ2-5. The CDR3 contains 13 residues. The germline gives CDR1 LGHNA, CDR2 YNFKEQ. The CDR3 reads CASSQDTFETQYF.

The chain is built from TRBV4-1 and TRBJ2-2; the TCRdb call, TRBD1, lacks DNA for checking. Looked up from germline, CDR1 is MGHRA and CDR2 is YSYEKL. The CDR3 covers 16 residues. CDR3 sequence reads: CASSQDRTANTGELFF.

The chain recombines TRBV5-1 with TRBJ1-1; there is no DNA to check the TCRdb D call of TRBD1. Germline CDR1 is SGHRS and CDR2 is YFSETQ. There are 18 residues in the CDR3. CDR3 amino acids: CASSTADRGFGVNTEAFF.

The chain links TRBV3-1 to TRBJ2-7; the D gene TCRdb calls, TRBD1, cannot be checked with no DNA. The CDR3 sequence is 15 residues long. Looked up from germline, CDR1 is LGHDT and CDR2 is YNNKEL (reference sequence). The CDR3 loop reads CASSHWDTRSYEQYF.

The J gene is TRBJ2-5, the V gene TRBV5-1; TCRdb's D gene call, TRBD1, goes unchecked for lack of DNA. Germline-derived CDR1 and CDR2 are SGHRS and YFSETQ. The CDR3 totals 16 residues. This CDR3 is CASSSSPRGRGETQYF.

The chain has TRBV7-2 and TRBJ2-1; with no DNA, the TCRdb D assignment of TRBD1 cannot be verified. This CDR3 contains 15 residues. CDR1 and CDR2 from the germline V gene are SGHTA and FQGNSA. CDR3 region: CASSPSGGVYNEQFF.

The gene calls are TRBV7-2 and TRBJ2-3. The germline V gene has CDR1 SGHTA and CDR2 FQGNSA. This CDR3 has 15 residues. CDR3 residues: CASSLAAYSTDTQYF.

This chain connects TRBV20-1 to TRBJ2-2; absent DNA, TCRdb's TRBD2 call cannot be checked. The CDR3 contains 16 residues. From germline, CDR1 is DFQATT and CDR2 SNEGSKA (reference sequence). The CDR3 loop reads CSAPGGTSGVSGELFF.

V is TRBV7-2 and J is TRBJ2-7; TCRdb's D gene call, TRBD1, goes unchecked for lack of DNA. The germline gives CDR1 SGHTA, CDR2 FQGNSA. The CDR3 has 12 amino acids. CDR3 protein: CASSLATVPQYF.

The chain links TRBV7-6 to TRBJ1-1; TCRdb indicates TRBD1, and absent DNA this call remains unverified. This CDR3 region has 15 residues. CDR1 is SGHVS, CDR2 FNYEAQ, per germline. Here the CDR3 reads CASSGAQGLNTEAFF.

This rearrangement joins TRBV5-1 to TRBJ2-3; as DNA is missing, the TRBD1 call by TCRdb cannot be tested. This CDR3 is built from 16 residues. Per germline, CDR1 SGHRS and CDR2 YFSETQ. The CDR3 here is CASSLAAVLGPDTQYF.

The V call is TRBV5-1, the J call TRBJ1-2; absent DNA, TCRdb's TRBD1 call cannot be checked. CDR3 size: 14 residues. CDR1 and CDR2 from the germline V gene are SGHRS and YFSETQ. This CDR3 is CASSHVTGTYGYTF. Full variable domain (missing parts from reference TRBV5-1 and TRBJ1-2): KAGVTQTPRYLIKTRGQQVTLSCSPISGHRSVSWYQQTPGQGLQFLFEYFSETQRNKGNFPGRFSGRQFSNSRSEMNVSTLELGDSALYLCASSHVTGTYGYTFGSGTRLTVV.

This sequence joins TRBV28 and TRBJ2-2. The germline V gene encodes CDR1 MDHEN and CDR2 SYDVKM. The CDR3 sequence is 12 residues long. CDR3 amino acids: CASSLNPGELFF.

This sequence joins TRBV5-1 and TRBJ2-5; there is no DNA to check the TCRdb D call of TRBD1. The CDR3 is made up of 14 amino acids. Germline V gives CDR1 SGHRS, CDR2 YFSETQ. Here the CDR3 reads CASSLARTAETQYF.

The J gene is TRBJ2-1, the V gene TRBV18; TCRdb's assignment of TRBD2 cannot be checked, as there is no DNA. In germline, CDR1 is KGHSH, CDR2 LQKENI. The CDR3 extends over 16 amino acids. CDR3 in amino acids: CASSAFSGDLTNEQFF.

V is TRBV7-3 and J is TRBJ2-2; TCRdb names TRBD1, which stays unverified in the absence of DNA. Germline V gene sequence: CDR1 SGHTA, CDR2 FQGTGA. This CDR3 has 13 amino acids. CDR3 amino acids: CASSLVGVGELFF.

The rearrangement links TRBV7-2 to TRBJ1-1; TCRdb indicates TRBD1, and absent DNA this call remains unverified. There are 13 residues in the CDR3. Looked up from germline, CDR1 is SGHTA and CDR2 is FQGNSA. CDR3 amino acids: CASSPRAGLEAFF.

The V and J genes are TRBV5-5 and TRBJ1-3. The CDR3 extends over 12 amino acids. Germline CDR1 and CDR2: SGHKS and YYEKEE (reference sequence). The CDR3 loop reads CASFTSGNTIYF.

The chain has TRBV5-1 and TRBJ2-2. CDR1 and CDR2 from the germline V gene are SGHRS and YFSETQ. The CDR3 length is 15 residues. The CDR3 here is CASSLVLANTGELFF.

The chain is built from TRBV12-3 or TRBV12-4 and TRBJ1-6; the TRBD1 assignment by TCRdb is unverifiable without DNA. There are 15 residues in the CDR3. This CDR3 is CASTLGAARGSPLHF.

The gene calls are TRBV9 and TRBJ2-6. This CDR3 spans 16 amino acids. Looked up from germline, CDR1 is SGDLS and CDR2 is YYNGEE. Here the CDR3 reads CASSVEGNSGANVLTF.

The chain recombines TRBV7-9 with TRBJ2-3; TCRdb proposes TRBD2, but this gene call is untestable without DNA. Looked up from germline, CDR1 is SEHNR and CDR2 is FQNEAQ (reference sequence). This CDR3 is built from 16 residues. CDR3 loop: CASSPTSGGTTDTQYF.

The chain carries TRBV7-9 and TRBJ2-5; absent DNA, TCRdb's TRBD2 call cannot be checked. CDR3 size: 13 residues. The V gene's germline CDR1 is SEHNR and CDR2 FQNEAQ (reference sequence). Here the CDR3 reads CASSPGLEETQYF.

The chain links TRBV16 to TRBJ1-6; no DNA is available, so the TRBD1 call from TCRdb remains unchecked. The CDR3 is 13 residues long. Germline V gene data show CDR1 as KGHSY and CDR2 as FQNENV. The CDR3 protein is CASSRGRLSPLHF.

The rearrangement uses TRBV20-1 and TRBJ2-2. Germline V CDR1 and CDR2: DFQATT, SNEGSKA (reference sequence). The CDR3 has 13 amino acids. The CDR3 reads CSARMVNTGELFF.

The rearrangement uses TRBV4-2 and TRBJ2-3; as DNA is missing, the TRBD2 call by TCRdb cannot be tested. Germline V gives CDR1 LGHNA, CDR2 YNFKEQ. The CDR3 runs to 16 residues. CDR3 amino acids: CASSQANRGGQHTQYF.

The CDR3 loop is CASSQEAGYTEAFF. This sequence joins TRBV3-1 and TRBJ1-1; TCRdb returns TRBD1, unconfirmable since there is no DNA. Germline CDR1 reads LGHDT; CDR2 reads YNNKEL (reference sequence). The length of the CDR3 is 14 residues.

V gene TRBV12-3 or TRBV12-4 combines with J gene TRBJ2-1. CDR3 length: 13 residues. The CDR3 loop reads CASSLALLNEQFF.